The entry below gives a single TCR beta chain sequence along with its context. Its antigen is still unknown. No base quality values were provided; no much bigger clone lies one nucleotide off. TCRbeta CDR3 regions were amplified from genomic DNA by means of the immunoSEQ Assay, a bias-controlled multiplex PCR. In the paper's pipeline: Within the assay, amplification of reference gene primers was used to estimate how many nucleated cells each sample contained. Sequence reads were collapsed and filtered to measure the absolute abundance of every unique TCRbeta CDR3 rearrangement. For each sample, productive Simpson clonality was calculated as the square root of Simpson's diversity index over productive rearrangements. TCRdb's version of the immuneACCESS table is confined to in-frame rearrangements and falls short of the full clone set. An unresolved V gene accounts for under half of the shortfall where checked; the remainder is of unknown origin. V and J calls plus clone size are reproduced from that table; the DNA served to infer D and trimming. Here the sample has 150,000 to 200,000 clones; over 80% occur a single time. The leading ten clones occupy roughly 4.9% of the sample.

In the prospective study, participants were about 18 to 95 years old, resided in approximately 25 geographic areas of the United States, and were enrolled through a virtual design. In the prospective study, participants were assigned to cohorts based on the clinical history participants reported in a screening survey and a study questionnaire. Exposed participants had been in contact with someone with a PCR-confirmed or clinician-diagnosed COVID-19 case within 2 weeks of study entry. Each participant in the prospective study had whole blood, serum and a nasopharyngeal or oropharyngeal swab collected by mobile phlebotomists. Participants in the prospective study had the option to provide additional blood draws and questionnaires over a 2-month period. Before DNA extraction, prospective study blood samples were shipped either frozen or at room temperature. CDR1 and CDR2, per the germline V gene, are MNHEY and SVGAGI. At the junction V is shortened by 6 bases and J by 4 bases, with 18 bases in between. The CDR3, from cysteine to phenylalanine, totals 15 residues. Solely the CDR3 DNA is kept, with 45 bases framed from the first base.

These data belong to a study of blood T cell repertoires in COVID-19 (TCRdb year 2020). For the study in its entirety: The collaborator samples originated in the United States, Italy and Spain and spanned the acute and convalescent phases of COVID-19. The prospective study material was composed of cDNA or gDNA derived from T cells, B-cell-depleted T cells, or PBMCs. The dataset comprised deeply sampled blood TCRbeta repertoires from subjects exposed to, actively infected with, or recovered from COVID-19. A freely available public database, intended as a resource for researchers studying the immune response to SARS-CoV-2, is where the repertoires were released. The samples were drawn from the first 160 participants of the ongoing ImmuneRACE study and from 1,200 or so subjects provided by 6 global collaborators. Nearly every sample came with metadata listing a de-identified subject ID, COVID-19 status, age in years and sex. Where available, HLA class I and class II types were taken from metadata supplied by the sample provider and were not determined by assay-based typing. General study outcomes and caveats: Clinical and demographic metadata were provided uncurated, with the amount varying by source and participant.

The receptor chain draws on TRBV6-5 and TRBJ2-5; TRBD2 is a possible D gene, resting on 5 matching bases. The receptor was isolated from a man aged 65 to 79 who had been exposed to COVID-19. The sequenced sample was PBMCs or T cells enriched from blood (not recorded which). The bases read TGTGCCAGCAGCATCAATTTGCTCGGAGGAGAGACCCAGTACTTC. It is translated as CASSINLLGGETQYF.